What follows are 13 T cell receptor beta chains derived from one specimen sequenced in a study of blood T cells in healthy people across ages. Primed by a sample-barcoded 5' primer and a J-beta primer mix, a second PCR proceeded for roughly 6 to 12 cycles. Via MiXCR, TCRdb re-called the 5' RACE reads, giving one row per CDR3 protein. The sample holds about 1.4 million distinct CDR3 sequences; roughly 60% are singletons and the top ten take 5.5% to 8%. Specimen: blood. The receptors derive from a man in his late teens or twenties in good health.

This clonotype was counted between two and nine times. This chain links TRBV7-9 with TRBJ2-1, with no clear D. Germline assignment: CDR1 SEHNR and CDR2 FQNEAQ (reference sequence). The V and J ends lost 6 bases and 7 bases respectively, with 10 bases between them. The CDR3 length is 12 residues. CDR3 in DNA: TGTGCCAGCAGTTTGACCAAGAATGAGCAGTTCTTC. The encoded protein is CASSLTKNEQFF.

V and J are TRBV12-3 or TRBV12-4 and TRBJ1-6; TRBD1 matches at 8 bases. The CDR3 runs to 13 residues. Trimming took 4 bases from V and 13 from J; bases not matched to a gene: 6. The CDR3 here is CASSYRGLAPLHF. As DNA, the CDR3 is TGTGCCAGCAGTTACAGGGGGTTAGCCCCCCTCCACTTT.

This clonotype turned up a few times. The chain uses TRBV28 and TRBJ1-1; D remains ambiguous. The V end lost 6 bases, the J end lost 1 base, and 6 bases lay between the germline ends. From germline, CDR1 is MDHEN and CDR2 SYDVKM. The CDR3 covers 12 residues. This chain's CDR3 is CASRDQNTEAFF. The CDR3 DNA sequence: TGTGCCAGCAGAGACCAGAACACTGAAGCTTTCTTT. The full variable domain, its missing parts supplied by reference TRBV28 and TRBJ1-1, is DVKVTQSSRYLVKRTGEKVFLECVQDMDHENMFWYRQDPGLGLRLIYFSYDVKMKEKGDIPEGYSVSREKKERFSLILESASTNQTSMYLCASRDQNTEAFFGQGTRLTVV.

The chain joins TRBV24-1 to TRBJ2-2, with D perhaps matching TRBD1 or TRBD2 (6 bases each). Trimming cost V 7 bases and J 2 bases, with 16 bases left between them. Germline assignment: CDR1 KGHDR and CDR2 SFDVKD. There are 16 residues in the CDR3. The CDR3 protein is CATRDDRRDNTGELFF. The CDR3 DNA is TGTGCCACCAGGGACGACAGGCGGGATAACACCGGGGAGCTGTTTTTT.

This clonotype appeared a few times. The CDR3 here is CSVGSGTEAFF. The CDR3 DNA reads TGCAGCGTTGGTTCGGGCACTGAAGCTTTCTTT. V gene TRBV29-1 combines with J gene TRBJ1-1, with D uncertain. Germline CDR1 SQVTM, CDR2 ANQGSEA. The CDR3 runs 11 residues. The germline V and J ends were trimmed by 4 bases and 4 bases, with 7 bases remaining between them.

This clonotype was observed a handful of times. The V and J genes are TRBV3-1 and TRBJ2-1; 10 bases map to TRBD2. The CDR3 is made up of 20 amino acids. With 0 bases clipped from V and 5 bases from J, the junction kept 16 bases outside the gene matches. Germline values: CDR1 LGHDT, CDR2 YNNKEL (reference sequence). CDR3 residues: CASSQDRVDELAGYNNEQFF. The CDR3 coding sequence is TGTGCCAGCAGCCAAGATCGCGTTGACGAACTAGCGGGGTATAACAATGAGCAGTTCTTC.

The chain joins TRBV7-9 to TRBJ1-2; D ambiguous. This CDR3 is 15 amino acids long. V gave up 0 bases and J gave up 4 bases, with 12 bases separating them. From germline, CDR1 is SEHNR and CDR2 FQNEAQ (reference sequence). For the CDR3, the DNA is TGTGCCAGCAGCTTAGCAGGGCAGGCTCTCTATGGCTACACCTTC. As protein: CASSLAGQALYGYTF.

The chain carries TRBV20-1 and TRBJ2-7; TRBD2 matches at 10 bases. This CDR3 contains 14 residues. Unmatched junction bases numbered 9, after V lost 6 bases and J lost 4 bases. Germline V gene lookup returns CDR1 DFQATT and CDR2 SNEGSKA (reference sequence). CDR3 nucleotides: TGCAGTGCCCCGCGGACTAGCGGACCTTACGAGCAGTACTTC. Its protein product is CSAPRTSGPYEQYF.

This sequence joins TRBV20-1 and TRBJ2-7, with D unresolved. CDR1 and CDR2 (germline): DFQATT, SNEGSKA (reference sequence). The length of the CDR3 is 15 residues. V lost 0 bases to trimming and J lost 3 bases, with 15 bases between them. The CDR3 region has the DNA TGCAGTGCTAGAGATGTTCGGCCGGGTCGCTACGAGCAGTACTTC. It encodes CSARDVRPGRYEQYF.

This clonotype occurred a few times. The chain couples TRBV20-1 to TRBJ2-3; D not certain. Per germline, CDR1 DFQATT and CDR2 SNEGSKA (reference sequence). The CDR3 totals 13 residues. Trimming cost V 1 base and J 4 bases, with 9 bases left between them. Written as DNA, the CDR3 is TGCAGTGCTAGAGTTTCTGGTCCAGATACGCAGTATTTT. Translation gives CSARVSGPDTQYF.

The chain is built from TRBV6-5 and TRBJ2-7; 7 bases agree with TRBD1. CDR3 length: 15 amino acids. CDR1 MNHEY and CDR2 SVGAGI come from the germline V gene. The junction had 12 bases not matched to a gene; V was cut back by 5 bases and J by 5 bases. The CDR3 coding sequence is TGTGCCAGCAGTGCCGACCGGGACAGTATCAACGAGCAGTACTTC. Its protein product is CASSADRDSINEQYF.

V usage is TRBV7-9 and J usage is TRBJ1-2; 11 bases map to TRBD1. The junction had 13 bases not matched to a gene; V was cut back by 5 bases and J by 8 bases. The CDR3 spans 16 residues. The germline gives CDR1 SEHNR, CDR2 FQNEAQ (reference sequence). The CDR3 DNA sequence: TGTGCCAGCAGCCGAACGGACAGGGGGCCACAATGGGGCTACACCTTC. Translating it yields CASSRTDRGPQWGYTF.

CDR3 sequence (DNA): TGTGCCAGCAGCGTAGGGGCTACGGAGACCCAGTACTTC. Translation: CASSVGATETQYF. The gene calls are TRBV7-3 and TRBJ2-5; D may be TRBD1 (5 bases). This CDR3 contains 13 residues. Per the germline V gene, CDR1 is SGHTA and CDR2 is FQGTGA. Trimming removed 5 bases at V and 5 bases at J, with 12 bases between.